This T cell receptor (beta chain) was recovered during a study of blood T cell repertoires in COVID-19 (TCRdb year 2020). About the full investigation: Samples from collaborators originated in the United States, Italy and Spain and spanned both the acute and convalescent phases of COVID-19. The material from the prospective study consisted of cDNA or gDNA derived from T cells, B-cell-depleted T cells, or PBMCs. The dataset comprised deeply sampled blood TCRbeta repertoires from subjects exposed to, actively infected with, or recovered from COVID-19. A freely available public database, intended as a resource for researchers studying the immune response to SARS-CoV-2, is where the repertoires were released. The samples were drawn from the first 160 participants of the ongoing ImmuneRACE study and from 1,254 subjects provided by 6 global collaborators. Nearly every sample came with metadata listing a de-identified subject ID, COVID-19 status, age in years and sex. Where HLA class I and class II types were available, the types were taken from metadata supplied by the sample provider, not from assay-based typing. Here is what the overall study found, with its caveats: The quantity of clinical and demographic metadata differed by source and by participant and was supplied without curation.

Taken from cysteine to phenylalanine, the CDR3 has 15 residues. Only the CDR3 part of the read is kept: 45 bases, read in frame from the first base. V is shortened by 8 bases, J by 4 bases, and the region joining them spans 20 bases. The germline V gene (reference sequence) supplies CDR1 LNHNV and CDR2 YYDKDF. Participants in the prospective study were enrolled through a virtual design, were aged 18 to 89 years, and lived in roughly 24 United States geographic areas. To assign participants to cohorts, the prospective study relied on clinical history that participants themselves reported in a screening survey and a study questionnaire. ImmuneRACE Cohort 3 recovered participants were defined by two consecutive negative NP/OP PCR tests, healthcare professional clearance, or symptom resolution. Each participant in the prospective study had whole blood, serum and a nasopharyngeal or oropharyngeal swab collected by mobile phlebotomists. Over an approximately 2-month period, participants in the prospective study had the option of providing additional blood draws and questionnaires. Blood samples from the prospective study were shipped frozen or at room temperature prior to DNA extraction.

TCRbeta CDR3 regions were amplified from genomic DNA by means of the immunoSEQ Assay, a bias-controlled multiplex PCR. Concerning the study's data processing: The number of nucleated cells in each sample was estimated by amplification of reference gene primers within the assay. To quantify the absolute abundance of each unique TCRbeta CDR3 rearrangement, sequence reads were collapsed and filtered. For each sample, productive Simpson clonality was calculated as the square root of Simpson's diversity index over productive rearrangements. Not all clones reach the TCRdb copy of this immuneACCESS table, which keeps in-frame sequences only. Checked studies attribute under half of the gap to unresolved V genes and leave the rest unexplained. The V and J calls and clone size come from that table; D and trimming were worked out from the DNA. Counted in this sample were about 290,000 clones; around 90% of them appeared once. The ten largest make up about 1.7% of the sample.

Concerning this clone: The antigen this receptor binds is unknown. Within one base of it there is no much larger clone, and no base qualities were kept.

The chain is made from TRBV15 and TRBJ2-5; the D gene is unclear. The clonotype comes from a woman in her thirties or forties who had recovered from COVID-19. The material sequenced was PBMCs or T cells enriched from blood (not recorded which). The nucleotide sequence reads as follows: TGTGCCACCGGTCCTAGTACTCTCACAACAGAGACCCAGTACTTC. Translated, this is CATGPSTLTTETQYF.